This entry describes one T cell receptor beta chain. Its specificity is unknown. The sample originates from a study of STAT5B mutations in CD4+ large granular lymphocyte leukemia. Study-wide findings and caveats: Without HLA matching, higher CD4+ than CD8+ T-LGLL clonality could reflect small sample size.

Using immunoSEQ multiplex PCR, the repertoire was profiled, and TCRdb retains in-frame clones only, with some absent. The sample consists of approximately 21,000 clones, around 80% of them appearing once. The CDR3 is made up of 14 amino acids. V lost 6 bases and J lost 4, with 16 bases in between. Germline values: CDR1 SQVTM, CDR2 ANQGSEA. The chain recombines TRBV29-1 with TRBJ1-5, with D unresolved. Sequences were obtained from CD4+ T cells from blood buffy coats. This TCR was recovered from a human donor in good health. In DNA form, the CDR3 reads TGCAGCGTGTCCACCGGGCCAGCAAATCAGCCCCAGCATTTT. Residues: CSVSTGPANQPQHF.